These 13 T cell receptor beta chains share one sample of origin, sequenced in a study of long-term antiretroviral therapy in people with HIV. Version v3.0 of the immunoSEQ assay ran at survey level. This table comes from immunoSEQ multiplex PCR, and its TCRdb copy is limited to in-frame clones, with some not included. Among approximately 35,000 clones, 65% to 85% were seen once, and the ten largest hold less than 9.5%. The source was unsorted PBMCs, collected 3.1 years after starting antiretroviral therapy. These TCRs come from a woman between 45 and 60 years old with HIV.

In regard to this clone: The junction does not match germline at one end; this may be a read error. CDR3: CASSWGDRSLAF. The CDR3 bases are TGTGCCAGCAGCTGGGGTGACAGGAGCCTAGCCTTC. V and J are TRBV5-8 and TRBJ1-2; a weak D match, TRBD1 (6 bases). The CDR3 spans 12 residues. The germline V gene encodes CDR1 SGHTS and CDR2 YDEGEE.

This chain links TRBV6-6 with TRBJ2-2, with TRBD2 identical over 7 bases. Germline V gives CDR1 MNHNY, CDR2 SVGAGI (reference sequence). The ends lost 7 bases at V and 1 base at J; junction bases unmatched: 9. This CDR3 comprises 16 residues. CDR3 protein: CASTKVGGGNTGELFF. The CDR3, as DNA: TGTGCCAGCACCAAAGTAGGCGGGGGGAACACCGGGGAGCTGTTTTTT.

V gene TRBV25-1 combines with J gene TRBJ2-3; D might be TRBD2 (5 bases). CDR1 MGHDK and CDR2 SYGVNS come from the germline V gene. The CDR3 has 16 residues. The V gene lost 3 bases and the J gene lost 0 bases, with 13 bases spanning the gap. As DNA, the CDR3 is TGTGCCAGCAGTGATAAGACTATAGCTAGCACAGATACGCAGTATTTT. Encoded protein: CASSDKTIASTDTQYF.

V gene TRBV5-5 combines with J gene TRBJ2-7; D unresolved. Germline V gives CDR1 SGHKS, CDR2 YYEKEE (reference sequence). Trimming took off 4 bases at V and 1 base at J, with 12 bases between the two ends. The CDR3 is 14 residues long. The CDR3 sequence is CASSPAILSYEQYF. CDR3 sequence (DNA): TGTGCCAGCAGCCCCGCAATACTTTCCTACGAGCAGTACTTC.

This clone was observed a handful of times. The chain carries TRBV30 and TRBJ1-6; TRBD1 matches 7 bases. CDR1 is GTSNPN, CDR2 SVGIG, per germline (reference sequence). The CDR3 has 13 amino acids. Trimming took 5 bases from V and 9 from J; bases not matched to a gene: 7. This CDR3 is CAWSGTEISPLHF. The CDR3 region has the DNA TGTGCCTGGTCCGGGACAGAGATTTCACCCCTCCACTTT. Full variable domain (missing parts from reference TRBV30 and TRBJ1-6): SQTIHQWPATLVQPVGSPLSLECTVEGTSNPNLYWYRQAAGRGLQLLFYSVGIGQISSEVPQNLSASRPQDRQFILSSKKLLLSDSGFYLCAWSGTEISPLHFGNGTRLTVT.

This chain joins TRBV12-5 and TRBJ2-7, with D tentatively TRBD1 (5 bases). The CDR3 is 12 residues long. Germline CDR1 and CDR2: LGHNT and FRNRAP. Trimming cost V 5 bases and J 4 bases, with 9 bases left between them. CDR3 loop: CASGPRGYEQYF. CDR3 DNA sequence: TGTGCTAGTGGTCCTAGGGGATACGAGCAGTACTTC.

V usage is TRBV29-1 and J usage is TRBJ1-1, with TRBD1 matching 9 bases. This CDR3 comprises 15 residues. V lost 2 bases, J lost 1 base, and 5 bases stayed unmatched. Per germline, CDR1 SQVTM and CDR2 ANQGSEA. The CDR3 sequence is CSVELEGQGNTEAFF. The CDR3 DNA follows: TGCAGCGTTGAACTTGAGGGACAGGGGAACACTGAAGCTTTCTTT.

The chain links TRBV5-1 to TRBJ1-1; no reliable D call. Germline values: CDR1 SGHRS, CDR2 YFSETQ. V was clipped by 4 bases and J by 2 bases, with 18 bases between them. The CDR3 has 16 amino acids. The CDR3 DNA follows: TGCGCCAGCAGCCAGGTGAACAGAGCCCTTAACACTGAAGCTTTCTTT. Translation: CASSQVNRALNTEAFF.

The rearrangement uses TRBV30 and TRBJ1-3; TRBD1 might be the D (5 bases). CDR3 length equals 14 residues. V shed 1 base and J shed 3 bases, with 10 bases lying between them. Germline CDR1 is GTSNPN and CDR2 is SVGIG (reference sequence). The CDR3 spells CAWSAGTNGNTIYF. The CDR3 DNA reads TGTGCCTGGAGTGCCGGGACTAATGGAAACACCATATATTTT.

The chain combines TRBV9 with TRBJ1-4; D is perhaps TRBD1 (6 bases). Germline CDR1 reads SGDLS; CDR2 reads YYNGEE. V was trimmed by 4 bases and J by 8 bases, leaving 15 bases between them. The CDR3 runs 14 residues. The CDR3 DNA reads as TGTGCCAGCAGCTCGGACAGATCAGGAGAAAAACTGTTTTTT. Translated, it gives CASSSDRSGEKLFF. The full variable domain, rest sourced from reference TRBV9 and TRBJ1-4, is DSGVTQTPKHLITATGQRVTLRCSPRSGDLSVYWYQQSLDQGLQFLIQYYNGEERAKGNILERFSAQQFPDLHSELNLSSLELGDSALYFCASSSDRSGEKLFFGSGTQLSVL.

A few counts support this clone. The gene calls are TRBV4-1 and TRBJ1-6; D gene unclear. Per germline, CDR1 MGHRA and CDR2 YSYEKL. The V end lost 4 bases, the J end lost 5 bases, and 9 bases lay between the germline ends. This CDR3 is 14 amino acids long. The CDR3 loop reads CASSPLADNSPLHF. The CDR3 DNA is TGCGCCAGCAGCCCCCTGGCGGATAATTCACCCCTCCACTTT.

Comment on this clone: Other DNA sequences in the sample encode the same CDR3. The chain uses TRBV5-1 and TRBJ2-5; tentative D call: TRBD2 (5 bases). Germline V gene sequence: CDR1 SGHRS, CDR2 YFSETQ. The CDR3 length is 13 residues. V dropped 4 bases and J dropped 2 bases, with 9 bases sitting between them. In DNA form, the CDR3 reads TGCGCCAGCAGCCCCACGGGACAAGAGACCCAGTACTTC. Translating it yields CASSPTGQETQYF.

The CDR3 DNA follows: TGTGCCTGGACCCCAACAGACAGGTTATCGAACACTGAAGCTTTCTTT. Protein sequence: CAWTPTDRLSNTEAFF. V is TRBV30 and J is TRBJ1-1, with a possible D match to TRBD1 (6 bases). The germline V gene encodes CDR1 GTSNPN and CDR2 SVGIG (reference sequence). V was cut by 4 bases and J by 1 base, with 19 bases left in between. This CDR3 region has 16 residues.